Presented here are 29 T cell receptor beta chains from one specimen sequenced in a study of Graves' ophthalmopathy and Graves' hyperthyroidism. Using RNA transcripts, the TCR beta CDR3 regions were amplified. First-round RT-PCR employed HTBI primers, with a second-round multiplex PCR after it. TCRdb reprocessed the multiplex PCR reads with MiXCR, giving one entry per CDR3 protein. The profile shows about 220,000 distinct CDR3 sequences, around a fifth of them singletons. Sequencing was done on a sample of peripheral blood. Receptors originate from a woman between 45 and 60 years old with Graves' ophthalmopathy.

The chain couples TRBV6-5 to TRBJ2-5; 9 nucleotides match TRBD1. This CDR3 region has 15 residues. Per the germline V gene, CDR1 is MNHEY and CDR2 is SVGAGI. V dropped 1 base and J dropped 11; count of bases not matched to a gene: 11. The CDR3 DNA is TGTGCCAGCAGTTACTACGGGACAGGGACTGAAGAGCAGTACTTC. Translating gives CASSYYGTGTEEQYF.

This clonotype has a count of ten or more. The CDR3 bases are TGTGCCAGCAGTTCAGGGGAAGTGACCCTCCACTTT. This translates into CASSSGEVTLHF. The chain recombines TRBV6-1 with TRBJ1-6, with D perhaps matching TRBD1 (6 bases). The CDR3 is 12 amino acids. Trimming left V 5 bases short and J 14 bases short, with 13 bases between. Germline V lookup: CDR1 MNHNS, CDR2 SASEGT.

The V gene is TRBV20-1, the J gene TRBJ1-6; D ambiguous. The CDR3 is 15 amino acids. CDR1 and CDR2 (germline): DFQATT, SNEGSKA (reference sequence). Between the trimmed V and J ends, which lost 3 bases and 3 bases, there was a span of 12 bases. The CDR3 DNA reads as TGCAGTGCTAGGATGTTGGCCGGCTATAATTCACCCCTCCACTTT. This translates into CSARMLAGYNSPLHF.

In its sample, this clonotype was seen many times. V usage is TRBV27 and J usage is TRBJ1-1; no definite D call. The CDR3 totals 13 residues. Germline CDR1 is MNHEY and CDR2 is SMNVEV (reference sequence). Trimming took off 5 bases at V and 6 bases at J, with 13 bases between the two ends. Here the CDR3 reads CASSPRESAEAFF. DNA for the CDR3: TGTGCCAGCAGTCCACGGGAATCTGCTGAAGCTTTCTTT.

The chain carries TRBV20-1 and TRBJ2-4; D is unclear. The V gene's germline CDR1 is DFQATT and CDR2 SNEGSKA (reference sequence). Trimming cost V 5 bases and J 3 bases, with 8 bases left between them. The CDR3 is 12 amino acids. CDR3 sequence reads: CSAVSGKNIQYF. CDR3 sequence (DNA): TGCAGTGCTGTATCGGGCAAAAACATTCAGTACTTC.

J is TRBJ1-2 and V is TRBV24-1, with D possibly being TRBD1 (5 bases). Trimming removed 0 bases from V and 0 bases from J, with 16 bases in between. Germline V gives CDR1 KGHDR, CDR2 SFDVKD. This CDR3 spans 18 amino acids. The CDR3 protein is CATSDLVREVRTNYGYTF. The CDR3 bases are TGTGCCACCAGTGATTTGGTCAGGGAGGTACGGACTAACTATGGCTACACCTTC.

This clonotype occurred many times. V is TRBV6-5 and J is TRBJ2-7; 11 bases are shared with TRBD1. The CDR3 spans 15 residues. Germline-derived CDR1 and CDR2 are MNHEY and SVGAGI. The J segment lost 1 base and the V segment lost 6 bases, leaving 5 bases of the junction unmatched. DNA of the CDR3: TGTGCCAGCAGAAGGACAGGGGGCGCGTCCTACGAGCAGTACTTC. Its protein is CASRRTGGASYEQYF.

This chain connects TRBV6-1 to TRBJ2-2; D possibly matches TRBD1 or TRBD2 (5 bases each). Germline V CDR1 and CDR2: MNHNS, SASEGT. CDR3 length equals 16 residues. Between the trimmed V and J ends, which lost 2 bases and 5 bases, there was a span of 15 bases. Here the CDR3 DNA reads TGTGCCAGCAGTGAAAGGGTTGGGGACGGGACCGGGGAGCTGTTTTTT. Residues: CASSERVGDGTGELFF.

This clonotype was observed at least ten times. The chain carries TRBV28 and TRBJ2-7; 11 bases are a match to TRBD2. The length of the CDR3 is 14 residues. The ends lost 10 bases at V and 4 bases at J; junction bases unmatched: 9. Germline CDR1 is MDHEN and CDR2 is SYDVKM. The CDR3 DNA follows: TGTGCCATCGAACCACTAGCGGGAGCGTACGAGCAGTACTTC. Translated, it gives CAIEPLAGAYEQYF. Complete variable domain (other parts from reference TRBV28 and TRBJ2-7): DVKVTQSSRYLVKRTGEKVFLECVQDMDHENMFWYRQDPGLGLRLIYFSYDVKMKEKGDIPEGYSVSREKKERFSLILESASTNQTSMYLCAIEPLAGAYEQYFGPGTRLTVT.

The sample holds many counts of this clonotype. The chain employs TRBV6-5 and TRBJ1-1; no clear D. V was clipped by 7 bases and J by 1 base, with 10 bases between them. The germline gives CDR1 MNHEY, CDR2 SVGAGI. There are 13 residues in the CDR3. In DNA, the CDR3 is TGTGCCAGCACCATGGACGGGAACACTGAAGCTTTCTTT. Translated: CASTMDGNTEAFF.

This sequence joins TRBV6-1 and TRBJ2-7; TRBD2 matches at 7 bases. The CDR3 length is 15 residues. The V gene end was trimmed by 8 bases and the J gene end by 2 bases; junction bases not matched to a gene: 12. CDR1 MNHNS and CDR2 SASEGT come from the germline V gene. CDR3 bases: TGTGCCAGCTCCGATGGCGGGGGAGTCACCTACGAGCAGTACTTC. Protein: CASSDGGGVTYEQYF.

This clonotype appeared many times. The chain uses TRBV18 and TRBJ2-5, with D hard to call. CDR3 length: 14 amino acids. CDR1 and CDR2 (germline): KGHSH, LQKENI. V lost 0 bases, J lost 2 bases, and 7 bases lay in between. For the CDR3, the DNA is TGTGCCAGCTCACCACCGTCCTTACAAGAGACCCAGTACTTC. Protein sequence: CASSPPSLQETQYF.

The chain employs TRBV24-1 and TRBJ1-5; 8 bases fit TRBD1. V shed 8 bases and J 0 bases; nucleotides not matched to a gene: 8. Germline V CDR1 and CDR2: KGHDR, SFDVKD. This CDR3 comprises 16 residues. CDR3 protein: CATIKGQDYSNQPQHF. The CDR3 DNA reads TGTGCCACCATAAAGGGACAGGACTATAGCAATCAGCCCCAGCATTTT.

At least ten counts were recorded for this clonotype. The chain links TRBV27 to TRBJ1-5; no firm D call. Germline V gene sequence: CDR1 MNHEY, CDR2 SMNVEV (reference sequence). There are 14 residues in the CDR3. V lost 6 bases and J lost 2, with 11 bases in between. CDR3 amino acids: CASRGPGRNQPQHF. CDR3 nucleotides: TGTGCCAGCAGGGGCCCTGGTCGCAATCAGCCCCAGCATTTT.

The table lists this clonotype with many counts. CDR3: CASRYRANIGTQYF. CDR3 nucleotides: TGTGCCAGCAGGTACCGGGCTAACATAGGGACCCAGTACTTC. The chain employs TRBV12-3 or TRBV12-4 and TRBJ2-5, with D unresolved. The germline V and J ends were trimmed by 6 bases and 7 bases, with 18 bases remaining between them. The CDR3 runs 14 residues.

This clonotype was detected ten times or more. CDR3 residues: CASSLGRKETQYF. The CDR3 DNA is TGTGCCAGCAGCCTCGGACGGAAAGAGACCCAGTACTTC. V gene TRBV7-2 combines with J gene TRBJ2-5; D is undetermined. CDR1 is SGHTA and CDR2 is FQGNSA in the germline V gene. The CDR3 is 13 residues long. The V gene lost 5 bases and the J gene lost 3 bases, with 10 bases spanning the gap.

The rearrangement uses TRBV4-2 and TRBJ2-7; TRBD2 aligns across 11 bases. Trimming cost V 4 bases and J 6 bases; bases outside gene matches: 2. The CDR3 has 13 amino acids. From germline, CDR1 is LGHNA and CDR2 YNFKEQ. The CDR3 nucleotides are TGTGCCAGCAGCCTCACTAGCGGGAGCGAGCAGTACTTC. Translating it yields CASSLTSGSEQYF.

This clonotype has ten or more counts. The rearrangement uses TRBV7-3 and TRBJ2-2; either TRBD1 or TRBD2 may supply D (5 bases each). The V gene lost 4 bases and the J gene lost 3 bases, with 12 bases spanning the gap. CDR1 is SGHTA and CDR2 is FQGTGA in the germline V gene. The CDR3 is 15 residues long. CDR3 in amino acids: CASSYRDGYTGELFF. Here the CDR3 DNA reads TGTGCCAGCAGCTACCGGGACGGATACACCGGGGAGCTGTTTTTT.

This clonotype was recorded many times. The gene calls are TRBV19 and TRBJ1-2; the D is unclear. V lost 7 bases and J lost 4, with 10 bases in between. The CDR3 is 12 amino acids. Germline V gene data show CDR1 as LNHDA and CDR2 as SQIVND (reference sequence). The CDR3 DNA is TGTGCCAGTAAGGAGGGTATCTATGGCTACACCTTC. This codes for CASKEGIYGYTF.

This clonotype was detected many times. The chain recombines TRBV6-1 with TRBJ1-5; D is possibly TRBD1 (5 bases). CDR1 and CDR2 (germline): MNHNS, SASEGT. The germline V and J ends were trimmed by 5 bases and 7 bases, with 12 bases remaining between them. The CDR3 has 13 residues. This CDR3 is CASSPGGWQPQHF. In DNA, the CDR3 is TGTGCCAGCAGTCCCGGGGGGTGGCAGCCCCAGCATTTT.

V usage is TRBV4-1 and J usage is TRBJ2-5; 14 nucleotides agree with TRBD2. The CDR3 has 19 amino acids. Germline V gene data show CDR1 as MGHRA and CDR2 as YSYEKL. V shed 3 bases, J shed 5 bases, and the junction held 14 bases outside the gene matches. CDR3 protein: CASSQKPGLAGGNAETQYF. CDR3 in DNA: TGCGCCAGCAGCCAGAAGCCCGGACTAGCGGGAGGAAATGCGGAGACCCAGTACTTC.

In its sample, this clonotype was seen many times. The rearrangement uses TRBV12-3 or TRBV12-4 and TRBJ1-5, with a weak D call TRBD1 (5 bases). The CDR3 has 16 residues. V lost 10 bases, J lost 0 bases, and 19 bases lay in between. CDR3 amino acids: CATQERQSDSNQPQHF. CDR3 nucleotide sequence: TGTGCCACCCAAGAGAGACAGTCGGATAGCAATCAGCCCCAGCATTTT.

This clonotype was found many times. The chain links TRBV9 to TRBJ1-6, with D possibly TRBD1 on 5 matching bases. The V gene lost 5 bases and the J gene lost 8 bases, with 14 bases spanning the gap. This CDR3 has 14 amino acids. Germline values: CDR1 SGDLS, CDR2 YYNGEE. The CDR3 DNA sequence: TGTGCCAGCAGAAGGGACGACGTGGATTCACCCCTCCACTTT. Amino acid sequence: CASRRDDVDSPLHF.

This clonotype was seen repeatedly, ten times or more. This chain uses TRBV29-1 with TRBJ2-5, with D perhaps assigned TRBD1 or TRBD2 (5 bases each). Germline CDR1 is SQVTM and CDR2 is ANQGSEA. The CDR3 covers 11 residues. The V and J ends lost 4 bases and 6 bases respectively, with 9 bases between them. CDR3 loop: CSVGGRQTQYF. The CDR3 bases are TGCAGCGTTGGGGGACGGCAGACCCAGTACTTC.

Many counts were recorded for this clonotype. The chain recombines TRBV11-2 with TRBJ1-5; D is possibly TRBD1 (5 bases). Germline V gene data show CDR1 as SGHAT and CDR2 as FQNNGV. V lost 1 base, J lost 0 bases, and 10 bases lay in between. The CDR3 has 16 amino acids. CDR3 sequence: CASSLVRGSSNQPQHF. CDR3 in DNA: TGTGCCAGCAGCTTAGTAAGGGGTAGTAGCAATCAGCCCCAGCATTTT.

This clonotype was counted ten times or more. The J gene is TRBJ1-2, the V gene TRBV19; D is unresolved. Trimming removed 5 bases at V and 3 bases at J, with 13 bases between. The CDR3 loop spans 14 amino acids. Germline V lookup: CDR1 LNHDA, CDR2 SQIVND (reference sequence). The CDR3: CASSPEGYDYGYTF. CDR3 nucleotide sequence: TGTGCCAGTAGTCCGGAGGGATATGACTATGGCTACACCTTC.

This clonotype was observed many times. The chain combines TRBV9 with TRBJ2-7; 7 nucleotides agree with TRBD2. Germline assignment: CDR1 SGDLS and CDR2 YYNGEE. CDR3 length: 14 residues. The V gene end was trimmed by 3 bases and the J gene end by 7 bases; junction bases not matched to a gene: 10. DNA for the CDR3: TGTGCCAGCAGCGGACTAAGCGGGAAGACGGAGCAGTACTTC. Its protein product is CASSGLSGKTEQYF. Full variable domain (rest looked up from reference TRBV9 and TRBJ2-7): DSGVTQTPKHLITATGQRVTLRCSPRSGDLSVYWYQQSLDQGLQFLIQYYNGEERAKGNILERFSAQQFPDLHSELNLSSLELGDSALYFCASSGLSGKTEQYFGPGTRLTVT.

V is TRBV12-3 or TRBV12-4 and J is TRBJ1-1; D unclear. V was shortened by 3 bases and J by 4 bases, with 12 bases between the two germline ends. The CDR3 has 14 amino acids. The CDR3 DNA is TGTGCCAGCAGTTTCGGTTCTGGAGGCACTGAAGCTTTCTTT. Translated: CASSFGSGGTEAFF.

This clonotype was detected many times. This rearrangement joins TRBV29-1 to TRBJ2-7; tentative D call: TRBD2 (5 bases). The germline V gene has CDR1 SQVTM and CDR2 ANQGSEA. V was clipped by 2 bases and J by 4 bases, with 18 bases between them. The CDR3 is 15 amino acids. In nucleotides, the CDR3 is TGCAGCGTTGAAATAGAGGGCCCTATGGGATACGAGCAGTACTTC. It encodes CSVEIEGPMGYEQYF.